This TCR beta chain came from a study of control samples from healthy donors and cancer patients. TCRdb's table, derived via immunoSEQ multiplex PCR, lists solely in-frame clones and lacks some. The sample has roughly 170,000 clones; about 93% are singletons. Material: blood. The sequence derives from a woman aged 55-69 years in good health.

Here the CDR3 DNA reads TGTGCCACCAGCAGAGGCGGGACCACACGGACCCAGTACTTC. Its translation is CATSRGGTTRTQYF. The chain combines TRBV15 with TRBJ2-5; maybe TRBD2 (6 bases). Germline loops: CDR1 LNHNV, CDR2 YYDKDF (reference sequence). This CDR3 comprises 14 residues. Trimming took 1 base from V and 7 from J, leaving 13 bases between them.